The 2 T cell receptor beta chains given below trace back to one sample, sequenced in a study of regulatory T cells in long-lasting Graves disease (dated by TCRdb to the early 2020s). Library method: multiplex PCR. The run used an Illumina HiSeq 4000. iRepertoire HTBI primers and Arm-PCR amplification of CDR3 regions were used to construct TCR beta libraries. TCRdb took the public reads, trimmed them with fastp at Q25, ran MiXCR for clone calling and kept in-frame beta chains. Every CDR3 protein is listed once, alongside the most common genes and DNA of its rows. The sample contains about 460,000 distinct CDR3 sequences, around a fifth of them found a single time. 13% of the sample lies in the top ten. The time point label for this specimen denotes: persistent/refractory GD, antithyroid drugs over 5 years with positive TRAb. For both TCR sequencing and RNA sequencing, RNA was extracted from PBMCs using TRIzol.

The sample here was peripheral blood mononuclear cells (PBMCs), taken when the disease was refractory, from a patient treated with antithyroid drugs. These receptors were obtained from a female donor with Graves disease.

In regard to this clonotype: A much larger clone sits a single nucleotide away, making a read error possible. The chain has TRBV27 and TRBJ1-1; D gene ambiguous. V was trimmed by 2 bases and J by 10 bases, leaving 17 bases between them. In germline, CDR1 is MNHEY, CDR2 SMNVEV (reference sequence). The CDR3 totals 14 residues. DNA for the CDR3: TGTGCCAGCAGTTTAATTGGTTTTGTTTCTGGAGCTTTCTTT. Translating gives CASSLIGFVSGAFF.

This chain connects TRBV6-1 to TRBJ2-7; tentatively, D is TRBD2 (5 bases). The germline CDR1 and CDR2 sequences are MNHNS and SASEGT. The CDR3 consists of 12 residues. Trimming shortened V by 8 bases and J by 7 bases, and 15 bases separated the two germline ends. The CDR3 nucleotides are TGTGCCAGCGCCCCCTCCGGGGTGGAGCAGTACTTC. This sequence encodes CASAPSGVEQYF.